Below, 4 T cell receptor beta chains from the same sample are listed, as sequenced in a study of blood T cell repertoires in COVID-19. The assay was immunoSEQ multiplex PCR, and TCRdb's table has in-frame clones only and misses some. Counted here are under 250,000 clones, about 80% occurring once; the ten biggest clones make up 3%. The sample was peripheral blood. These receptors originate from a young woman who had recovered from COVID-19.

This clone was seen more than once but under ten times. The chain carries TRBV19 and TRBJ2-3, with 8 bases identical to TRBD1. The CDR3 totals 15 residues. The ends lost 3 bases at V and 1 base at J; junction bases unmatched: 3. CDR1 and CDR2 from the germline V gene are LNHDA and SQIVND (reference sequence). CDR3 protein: CASSMQGAGTDTQYF. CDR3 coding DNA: TGTGCCAGTAGTATGCAGGGGGCCGGCACAGATACGCAGTATTTT.

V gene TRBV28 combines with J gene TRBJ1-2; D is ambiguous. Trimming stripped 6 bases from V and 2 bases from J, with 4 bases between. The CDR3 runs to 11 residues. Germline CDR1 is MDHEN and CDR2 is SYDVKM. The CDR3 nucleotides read TGTGCCAGCAGGAGAAACTATGGCTACACCTTC. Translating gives CASRRNYGYTF.

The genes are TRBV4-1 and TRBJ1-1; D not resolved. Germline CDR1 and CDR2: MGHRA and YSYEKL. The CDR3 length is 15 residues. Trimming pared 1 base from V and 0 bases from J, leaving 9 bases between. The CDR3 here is CASSQGSKLNTEAFF. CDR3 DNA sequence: TGCGCCAGCAGCCAAGGATCGAAGCTGAACACTGAAGCTTTCTTT.

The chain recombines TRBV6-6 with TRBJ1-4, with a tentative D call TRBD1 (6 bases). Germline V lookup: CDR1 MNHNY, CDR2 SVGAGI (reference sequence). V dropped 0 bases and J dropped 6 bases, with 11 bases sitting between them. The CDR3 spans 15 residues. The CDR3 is CASSYSRQDHEKLFF. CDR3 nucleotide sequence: TGTGCCAGCAGTTACTCTCGACAGGATCATGAAAAACTGTTTTTT.